This entry lists 18 T cell receptor beta chains sequenced from one sample in a study of vaccination effects on CD4 cells after COVID-19. With the ViraFEST assay, the study expanded antigen-specific CD4+ T cells using viral peptide pools, then sequenced them. Investigators separated out CD4+ T cells once less than 11 days of culture had passed. Everyone in the study got two shots of either the BNT162b2 or mRNA-1273 vaccine. These receptors lack a known antigen. Sequencing was performed with immunoSEQ multiplex PCR; in TCRdb, only in-frame clones are kept and a portion is missing. The sample shows around 67,000 clones, about 81% of them seen only once. The sequencing here drew on CD4+ T cells from PBMCs cultured with HCoV-229E spike peptides, taken after COVID-19 vaccination. These receptors all stem from a human donor who received a COVID-19 vaccine.

Only a few counts were recorded for this clone. The chain couples TRBV5-1 to TRBJ1-3, with D maybe TRBD1 (5 bases). The ends were cut back, 0 bases at V and 0 bases at J, with 10 bases in the middle. Germline CDR1 reads SGHRS; CDR2 reads YFSETQ. CDR3 length: 16 amino acids. The CDR3 DNA sequence: TGCGCCAGCAGCTTGGGGGGGTTGAGCTCTGGAAACACCATATATTTT. Its translation: CASSLGGLSSGNTIYF.

The chain's CDR3 is CASSHTGGQQTQYF. The CDR3 bases are TGTGCCAGCAGTCATACGGGGGGGCAACAGACCCAGTACTTC. The chain links TRBV6-6 to TRBJ2-5, with 8 bases aligning to TRBD2. Trimming cost V 5 bases and J 6 bases; bases outside gene matches: 8. Germline CDR1 is MNHNY and CDR2 is SVGAGI (reference sequence). The CDR3 is 14 residues long.

This clone was observed once. The rearrangement uses TRBV18 and TRBJ2-3; weak D call: TRBD2 (5 bases). The CDR3 contains 13 residues. V shed 3 bases and J shed 4 bases, with 8 bases lying between them. Germline V lookup: CDR1 KGHSH, CDR2 LQKENI. CDR3 residues: CASSPPGADTQYF. The CDR3 DNA reads as TGTGCCAGCTCACCTCCCGGGGCAGATACGCAGTATTTT.

This sequence joins TRBV29-1 and TRBJ2-3; D remains ambiguous. The V end was cut by 7 bases, the J end by 8 bases, with 22 bases between. Germline loops: CDR1 SQVTM, CDR2 ANQGSEA. The CDR3 consists of 14 residues. CDR3 region: CSALRSLDLRTQYF. The CDR3 DNA is TGCAGCGCACTGCGCTCATTGGATTTACGTACGCAGTATTTT.

The chain recombines TRBV29-1 with TRBJ1-1; 8 bases are shared with TRBD1. Looked up from germline, CDR1 is SQVTM and CDR2 is ANQGSEA. Trimming cost V 5 bases and J 0 bases; bases outside gene matches: 2. The CDR3 sequence is 13 residues long. The CDR3 here is CSVPGQVNTEAFF. CDR3 bases: TGCAGCGTTCCGGGACAGGTGAACACTGAAGCTTTCTTT.

The V gene is TRBV7-3, the J gene TRBJ2-3, with 7 bases fitting TRBD2. This CDR3 is 18 amino acids long. In germline, CDR1 is SGHTA, CDR2 FQGTGA. Trimming at V came to 1 base and at J to 2 bases, leaving 12 bases not matched to a gene. The CDR3 sequence is CASSLIATGGGPTDTQYF. CDR3 nucleotide sequence: TGTGCCAGCAGCTTAATTGCAACGGGCGGGGGACCCACAGATACGCAGTATTTT.

The rearrangement links TRBV11-2 to TRBJ2-7; possible D gene TRBD1, 6 bases. Looked up from germline, CDR1 is SGHAT and CDR2 is FQNNGV. The germline V and J ends were trimmed by 0 bases and 3 bases, with 12 bases remaining between them. The length of the CDR3 is 15 residues. The CDR3 here is CASSLEPTGIYEQYV. The CDR3 DNA is TGTGCCAGCAGCTTAGAACCAACAGGGATCTACGAGCAGTACGTC.

The V call is TRBV28, the J call TRBJ1-4, with 7 bases aligning to TRBD1. J lost 7 bases, V lost 6 bases, and 11 bases had no gene match. This CDR3 comprises 15 residues. Germline V gene lookup returns CDR1 MDHEN and CDR2 SYDVKM. The CDR3 DNA reads as TGTGCCAGCAGCAGGAGGGGGCTGGTCGGTGAAAAACTGTTTTTT. Amino acids: CASSRRGLVGEKLFF.

In its sample, this clone was seen once. The rearrangement joins TRBV7-2 to TRBJ2-1, with 9 bases aligning to TRBD1. Germline V CDR1 and CDR2: SGHTA, FQGNSA. The CDR3 has 15 amino acids. The junction had 7 bases not matched to a gene; V was cut back by 3 bases and J by 7 bases. CDR3: CASSFRDRVRNEQFF. CDR3 coding DNA: TGTGCCAGCAGCTTCCGGGACAGGGTGAGAAATGAGCAGTTCTTC.

The chain links TRBV24-1 to TRBJ2-5, with 10 positions matching TRBD2. Germline assignment: CDR1 KGHDR and CDR2 SFDVKD. V trimming: 3 bases; J trimming: 2 bases; junction bases outside the gene matches: 5. This CDR3 comprises 16 residues. DNA of the CDR3: TGTGCCACCAGTGATAGGCTAGCGGGGGAGCAAGAGACCCAGTACTTC. Its translation: CATSDRLAGEQETQYF.

CDR3 sequence reads: CASSSTGGNTIYF. The CDR3 DNA is TGTGCCAGCAGCTCGACAGGAGGAAACACCATATATTTT. The chain employs TRBV5-4 and TRBJ1-3, with D perhaps matching TRBD1 (6 bases). CDR1 is SGHNT, CDR2 YYREEE, per germline (reference sequence). Trimming shortened V by 3 bases and J by 4 bases, and 8 bases separated the two germline ends. The CDR3 sequence is 13 residues long.

The V gene is TRBV15, the J gene TRBJ2-3; 14 nucleotides align to TRBD2. Germline values: CDR1 LNHNV, CDR2 YYDKDF (reference sequence). The trim removed 9 bases at V and 4 bases at J, leaving 9 bases unmatched. The CDR3 is made up of 16 amino acids. CDR3 bases: TGTGCCACAAAAGACGGGGGACTAGCGGGGGCAGATACGCAGTATTTT. Translated: CATKDGGLAGADTQYF.

Only a few counts were recorded for this clone. This chain's CDR3 is CASSAQGNTEAFF. The CDR3 DNA reads TGTGCCAGCAGTGCCCAGGGTAACACTGAAGCTTTCTTT. This chain joins TRBV2 and TRBJ1-1; weak D call: TRBD1 (5 bases). Germline V gene lookup returns CDR1 SNHLY and CDR2 FYNNEI. Trimming shortened V by 4 bases and J by 2 bases, and 8 bases separated the two germline ends. The CDR3 is 13 residues long.

The rearrangement links TRBV6-2 or TRBV6-3 to TRBJ1-5; 7 bases match TRBD1. The ends lost 4 bases at V and 6 bases at J; junction bases unmatched: 9. The CDR3 covers 15 residues. The V gene's germline CDR1 is MNHEY and CDR2 SVGEGT. CDR3 coding DNA: TGTGCCAGCAGTTTAAATGACAGGGCGGGTCAGCCCCAGCATTTT. Protein: CASSLNDRAGQPQHF.

This clone was recorded only once. The V call is TRBV5-6, the J call TRBJ2-7; 9 bases are shared with TRBD2. V trimming: 4 bases; J trimming: 4 bases; junction bases outside the gene matches: 9. Germline values: CDR1 SGHDT, CDR2 YYEEEE. This CDR3 region has 15 residues. CDR3 coding DNA: TGTGCCAGCAGCCGCGGGTGGCGGGGGGGTTACGAGCAGTACGTC. Translating it yields CASSRGWRGGYEQYV.

V gene TRBV5-1 combines with J gene TRBJ2-3; D is perhaps TRBD1 or TRBD2 (5 bases each). Germline V gene lookup returns CDR1 SGHRS and CDR2 YFSETQ. This CDR3 is built from 16 residues. The germline V and J ends were trimmed by 3 bases and 6 bases, with 20 bases remaining between them. CDR3 DNA sequence: TGCGCCAGCAGCTCAAGGGACGTTCTTTTGGGGGATACGCAGTATTTT. Its translation is CASSSRDVLLGDTQYF.

The chain couples TRBV5-1 to TRBJ2-1, with 14 bases matching TRBD2. The trim removed 4 bases at V and 8 bases at J, leaving 5 bases unmatched. The germline gives CDR1 SGHRS, CDR2 YFSETQ. The CDR3 extends over 15 amino acids. DNA for the CDR3: TGCGCCAGCAGCAGGGGGACTAGCGGGGGTGATGAGCAGTTCTTC. This sequence encodes CASSRGTSGGDEQFF.

The CDR3 region has the DNA TGCGCCAGCAGCCAAGTCCGAGCGGGAACCCAGTACTTC. Its translation: CASSQVRAGTQYF. The rearrangement links TRBV4-3 to TRBJ2-5, with 7 bases matching TRBD2. The CDR3 consists of 13 residues. Looked up from germline, CDR1 is LGHNA and CDR2 is YSLEER. The junction had 4 bases not matched to a gene; V was cut back by 1 base and J by 8 bases.